This T cell receptor (beta chain) was captured by sequencing in a study of T cell clones after liver transplantation. Study details: TCRbeta sequencing after a pre-transplant mixed lymphocyte reaction identified graft-donor-reactive clones, later tracked in post-transplant blood.

Generated by immunoSEQ multiplex PCR, the TCRdb table keeps only in-frame clones and is missing some. The table records 55,000 to 75,000 clones, about 73% of them present only once. The CDR3 has 14 residues. The V gene's germline CDR1 is LNHDA and CDR2 SQIVND (reference sequence). V was clipped by 10 bases and J by 4 bases, with 17 bases between them. The sample consisted of CD4+ T cells from blood, taken at the 15-month timepoint. The genes are TRBV19 and TRBJ1-5, with D unresolved. The TCR sequence derives from a human patient who received a liver transplant. Some T cells may trace back to the graft donor. CDR3 bases: TGTGCCACTCAGCGGAACGTAGCAAATCAGCCCCAGCATTTT. Protein: CATQRNVANQPQHF.